A selection of T cell receptor beta chains follows, all from one sample in a study of early T cells in non-severe SARS-CoV-2 infection. TCRdb processed the 5' RACE reads anew with MiXCR; each CDR3 protein has one entry. This sample yields approximately 79,000 distinct CDR3 sequences, of which roughly an eighth are seen a single time; around 6% belongs to the top ten. The source material was whole blood. These receptors were obtained from an adult who was a healthcare worker with PCR-confirmed SARS-CoV-2 infection or an uninfected control (not recorded which). Each CDR3 is given with its conserved first and last residue. D genes are given only for firm matches. Rows give clone size only sometimes, using once, few, many, or a class for an expanded clone.

cdr3_aa	cdr3_nt	d_call	v_call	clone_size	j_call
CASSPLGTGEKLFF	TGTGCCAGCTCACCGTTGGGGACAGGGGAAAAACTGTTTTTT	TRBD1	TRBV18	-	TRBJ1-4
CASSLGVMYGYTF	TGTGCCAGCAGCTTAGGAGTCATGTATGGCTACACCTTC	-	TRBV7-9	few	TRBJ1-2
CASSGGREQYF	TGTGCCAGCAGCGGGGGGCGCGAGCAGTACTTC	-	TRBV7-9	few	TRBJ2-7
CASSLYIASGGEQYF	TGTGCCAGCAGTTTATACATCGCCTCAGGGGGCGAGCAGTACTTC	TRBD1	TRBV28	few	TRBJ2-7
CASSQDLVREGYTF	TGCGCCAGCAGCCAAGATCTGGTCAGGGAGGGCTACACCTTC	-	TRBV4-1	few	TRBJ1-2
CASSADTGQWEKLFF	TGTGCCAGCAGCGCCGACACAGGGCAGTGGGAAAAACTGTTTTTT	-	TRBV7-2	few	TRBJ1-4
CAWSVRGFTEAFF	TGTGCCTGGAGTGTAAGAGGGTTCACTGAAGCTTTCTTT	-	TRBV30	-	TRBJ1-1
CASSVGLAGGTDTQYF	TGTGCCAGCAGCGTAGGACTAGCTGGTGGCACAGATACGCAGTATTTT	TRBD2	TRBV9	many	TRBJ2-3
CSASNGDSNQPQHF	TGCAGTGCTAGTAACGGGGATAGCAATCAGCCCCAGCATTTT	-	TRBV20-1	-	TRBJ1-5
CASSPHTAIVEKLFF	TGTGCCAGCAGCCCCCACACGGCGATCGTGGAAAAACTGTTTTTT	-	TRBV7-2	many	TRBJ1-4
CASSSSSSGANVLTF	TGTGCCAGCAGCTCTTCAAGCTCTGGGGCCAACGTCCTGACTTTC	-	TRBV7-6	few	TRBJ2-6
CASSPWTGGYNEQFF	TGTGCCAGCAGTCCTTGGACAGGGGGATACAATGAGCAGTTCTTC	TRBD1	TRBV6-1	many	TRBJ2-1
CASGLVRTGNWNTEAFF	TGTGCTAGTGGTTTGGTTCGGACAGGGAACTGGAACACTGAAGCTTTCTTT	TRBD1	TRBV12-5	-	TRBJ1-1
CASSLNRVGAFF	TGTGCCAGCAGCTTAAACAGGGTGGGGGCTTTCTTT	-	TRBV7-9	-	TRBJ1-1
CSARSLQETQYF	TGCAGTGCTAGAAGCCTTCAAGAGACCCAGTACTTC	-	TRBV20-1	few	TRBJ2-5
CASSRGQTQYF	TGTGCCAGCAGCCGCGGACAGACCCAGTACTTC	-	TRBV7-2	many	TRBJ2-5
CSVEWLDRNTGELFF	TGCAGCGTTGAGTGGTTAGACCGAAACACCGGGGAGCTGTTTTTT	-	TRBV29-1	-	TRBJ2-2